This T cell receptor beta chain emerged from a study of T cell repertoires in cytomegalovirus infection. Broader study findings: Dominating the ex vivo response were TCR beta clonotypes that were CMV-specific and HLA-C-restricted. Frequencies of public TCR beta families were cumulated, and this identified carriers of CMV plus the relevant HLA.

In the case of this clonotype: No antigen is known for it.

Trimming removed 0 bases at V and 5 bases at J, with 14 bases between. Germline-derived CDR1 and CDR2 are MGHRA and YSYEKL. CDR3 size: 15 residues. From the reads, TCRdb called clonotypes with MiXCR, one entry per CDR3 protein. The sample gives some 900,000 distinct CDR3 sequences, 30% to 35% of which show up once; under 15% is in the top ten. This chain uses TRBV4-1 with TRBJ2-7, with D possibly matching TRBD1 (6 bases). The source is a human donor in good health (CMV status not recorded). Some clones in this sample may be carry-over from other donors' samples. The sequences come from cultured CD8+ T cells from PBMCs, collected from culture after CMV antigen stimulation. The CDR3 region has the DNA TGCGCCAGCAGCCAAGATACAGGGCGATGGAACGAGCAGTACTTC. This encodes CASSQDTGRWNEQYF.